The 27 T cell receptor beta chains below all came from one sample that was sequenced in a study of blood T cells in healthy people across ages (dated by TCRdb to the mid-2010s). Libraries came from 5' RACE. TCRdb records Illumina HiSeq 2500 as the sequencer. A second PCR of roughly 7 to 12 cycles was run with a J-beta primer mix and a sample-barcoded 5' primer. The raw public data were reprocessed by TCRdb itself: fastp quality trimming at Q25, MiXCR clonotype calling, in-frame beta chains only. One record per CDR3 amino acid sequence lists the most common genes and DNA. This sample is represented by about 680,000 distinct CDR3 sequences; about 52% of them were singletons. The ten largest clones add up to roughly 30% of the sample. The material sequenced was blood. The source of these receptors is a woman aged 55-70 years in good health.

V and J are TRBV29-1 and TRBJ2-3; TRBD1 is a possible D gene (5 bases). V lost 8 bases and J 2 bases, leaving 11 bases between the germline ends. The CDR3 covers 12 residues. Per the germline V gene, CDR1 is SQVTM and CDR2 is ANQGSEA. Here the CDR3 DNA reads TGCAGCACTGGGGCATTCACAGATACGCAGTATTTT. Translation gives CSTGAFTDTQYF.

The V call is TRBV4-2, the J call TRBJ1-1; no clear D. Between the trimmed V and J ends, which lost 7 bases and 4 bases, there was a span of 16 bases. CDR1 and CDR2 (germline): LGHNA, YNFKEQ. This CDR3 region has 14 residues. The CDR3 reads CASTELGDGTEAFF. Here the CDR3 DNA reads TGTGCCAGCACAGAACTCGGCGACGGCACTGAAGCTTTCTTT.

This clonotype was observed at least ten times. The rearrangement links TRBV27 to TRBJ2-7; D gene ambiguous. Germline CDR1 reads MNHEY; CDR2 reads SMNVEV (reference sequence). This CDR3 is built from 14 residues. The germline V and J ends were trimmed by 2 bases and 1 base, with 9 bases remaining between them. The chain's CDR3 is CASSLTALSYEQYF. The CDR3 nucleotides read TGTGCCAGCAGTTTAACCGCTCTTTCCTACGAGCAGTACTTC.

This sequence joins TRBV7-8 and TRBJ2-3, with a tentative D call TRBD2 (5 bases). The V end lost 3 bases, the J end lost 6 bases, and 10 bases lay between the germline ends. The CDR3 runs 13 residues. Germline lookup yields CDR1 SGHVS and CDR2 FQNEAQ. The CDR3 region has the DNA TGTGCCAGCAGCTTCACTCGGGGTGATACGCAGTATTTT. Residues: CASSFTRGDTQYF.

The rearrangement joins TRBV20-1 to TRBJ2-3; 9 bases agree with TRBD1. The CDR3 is 14 amino acids. CDR1 DFQATT and CDR2 SNEGSKA come from the germline V gene (reference sequence). J gave up 1 base and V 6 bases, and 5 bases lay outside the gene matches. The CDR3 spells CSARDRAGTDTQYF. The CDR3 nucleotides are TGCAGTGCAAGGGACAGGGCGGGCACAGATACGCAGTATTTT.

V gene TRBV5-1 combines with J gene TRBJ2-7; 11 bases align to TRBD2. Looked up from germline, CDR1 is SGHRS and CDR2 is YFSETQ. V gave up 1 base and J gave up 0 bases; unmatched junction bases: 3. This CDR3 comprises 16 residues. CDR3 residues: CASSLSSGRASYEQYF. The CDR3 DNA follows: TGCGCCAGCAGCTTGAGTAGCGGGAGGGCCTCCTACGAGCAGTACTTC.

The genes are TRBV5-1 and TRBJ1-4, with D unresolved. Trimming stripped 5 bases from V and 4 bases from J, with 9 bases between. This CDR3 region has 13 residues. The germline CDR1 and CDR2 sequences are SGHRS and YFSETQ. The CDR3 region is CASSQEFNEKLFF. In DNA form, the CDR3 reads TGCGCCAGCAGTCAGGAGTTTAATGAAAAACTGTTTTTT.

Worth noting for this clonotype: Relative to the germline gene, one junction end is altered; a read error may explain this. The chain carries TRBV7-3 and TRBJ2-1, with 11 bases lining up with TRBD2. The CDR3 length is 19 residues. Germline CDR1 is SGHTA and CDR2 is FQGTGA. The CDR3 nucleotides are TGTGCCTGCAGCCCAATGGGGACTAGCGGAAGGAGCTCCTACAATGAGCAGTTCTTC. Translation gives CACSPMGTSGRSSYNEQFF.

The V gene is TRBV20-1, the J gene TRBJ2-1; 9 bases match TRBD2. V was clipped by 3 bases and J by 7 bases; unmatched bases: 10. The germline gives CDR1 DFQATT, CDR2 SNEGSKA (reference sequence). The length of the CDR3 is 15 residues. The CDR3 protein is CSASYSGRGRNEQFF. DNA for the CDR3: TGCAGTGCTAGCTATAGCGGGAGAGGGCGGAATGAGCAGTTCTTC.

This clonotype was seen a handful of times. The CDR3 is CSALAGGTATYEQYF. The CDR3 nucleotides read TGCAGTGCCTTAGCGGGGGGGACTGCAACCTACGAGCAGTACTTC. This sequence joins TRBV20-1 and TRBJ2-7; 11 nucleotides match TRBD2. The CDR3 length is 15 residues. With 6 bases clipped from V and 2 bases from J, the junction kept 9 bases outside the gene matches. CDR1 and CDR2 (germline): DFQATT, SNEGSKA (reference sequence).

This sequence joins TRBV30 and TRBJ1-1, with 7 bases lining up with TRBD1. Trimming cost V 4 bases and J 3 bases; bases outside gene matches: 5. The germline CDR1 and CDR2 sequences are GTSNPN and SVGIG (reference sequence). The CDR3 totals 13 residues. The DNA for the CDR3 is TGTGCCTGGACCCCGACAGGGTACACTGAAGCTTTCTTT. Protein product: CAWTPTGYTEAFF.

This chain connects TRBV28 to TRBJ2-1; 7 positions match TRBD1. Per the germline V gene, CDR1 is MDHEN and CDR2 is SYDVKM. Germline trimming cut 0 bases from V and 8 bases from J; bases unmatched to any gene: 7. The CDR3 contains 15 residues. CDR3 DNA sequence: TGTGCCAGCAGTTTATGGACAGGGTCTGGGTATGAGCAGTTCTTC. Its protein product is CASSLWTGSGYEQFF.

This sequence joins TRBV20-1 and TRBJ2-6; a possible D gene is TRBD2 (6 bases). V was shortened by 5 bases and J by 0 bases, with 8 bases between the two germline ends. In germline, CDR1 is DFQATT, CDR2 SNEGSKA (reference sequence). This CDR3 is 14 amino acids long. The CDR3 sequence is CSADSGSGANVLTF. The CDR3 DNA sequence: TGCAGTGCTGATAGCGGCTCTGGGGCCAACGTCCTGACTTTC.

This clonotype was recorded at least ten times. The V gene is TRBV20-1, the J gene TRBJ1-2; TRBD1 agrees at 7 bases. The CDR3 spans 14 residues. Germline V gene sequence: CDR1 DFQATT, CDR2 SNEGSKA (reference sequence). V trimming: 5 bases; J trimming: 2 bases; junction bases outside the gene matches: 8. The CDR3 nucleotides are TGCAGTGCTGTACCGGGACAGACGAACTATGGCTACACCTTC. Amino acids: CSAVPGQTNYGYTF.

This clonotype occurred a few times. As DNA, the CDR3 is TGCAGCGTTGTACTCCGGGAGGTCTACGAGCAGTACTTC. It yields the protein CSVVLREVYEQYF. The V call is TRBV29-1, the J call TRBJ2-7, with TRBD2 matching 7 bases. Germline CDR1 is SQVTM and CDR2 is ANQGSEA. The CDR3 runs 13 residues. V was clipped by 4 bases and J by 3 bases; unmatched bases: 6.

V gene TRBV20-1 combines with J gene TRBJ2-4, with D unclear. Germline CDR1 and CDR2: DFQATT and SNEGSKA (reference sequence). Trimming cost V 3 bases and J 0 bases, with 12 bases left between them. The CDR3 extends over 15 amino acids. CDR3 nucleotide sequence: TGCAGTGCTAGTTTGGCTGTCCTAGCCAAAAACATTCAGTACTTC. It yields the protein CSASLAVLAKNIQYF.

The chain joins TRBV7-9 to TRBJ2-5; D call uncertain. V lost 6 bases and J 6 bases, leaving 17 bases between the germline ends. The CDR3 totals 14 residues. Germline V gene sequence: CDR1 SEHNR, CDR2 FQNEAQ (reference sequence). The CDR3 DNA follows: TGTGCCAGCAGTTTCGATGATACCGAAAAGACCCAGTACTTC. It encodes CASSFDDTEKTQYF.

V gene TRBV11-1 combines with J gene TRBJ2-1, with 7 bases fitting TRBD2. Germline V lookup: CDR1 SGHAT, CDR2 FQDESV (reference sequence). The CDR3 is 13 residues long. The V segment lost 3 bases and the J segment 6 bases; nucleotides outside the gene matches: 2. CDR3 sequence: CASSLGRANEQFF. CDR3 bases: TGTGCCAGCAGCTTGGGGAGGGCCAATGAGCAGTTCTTC.

This chain links TRBV13 with TRBJ2-5; TRBD1 agrees at 7 bases. Trimming at V came to 5 bases and at J to 7 bases, leaving 13 bases not matched to a gene. CDR1 and CDR2 (germline): PRHDT, FYEKMQ (reference sequence). The CDR3 totals 15 residues. CDR3 nucleotides: TGTGCCAGCAGCAAGGGACAGCCTCCGACTCGGACCCAGTACTTC. As protein: CASSKGQPPTRTQYF.

This clonotype was observed a handful of times. The chain combines TRBV20-1 with TRBJ2-1; 8 bases line up with TRBD2. V lost 0 bases, J lost 7 bases, and 8 bases stayed unmatched. Germline CDR1 is DFQATT and CDR2 is SNEGSKA (reference sequence). This CDR3 is built from 15 residues. CDR3 bases: TGCAGTGCTAGAGATCTCGGGAGGGCCGGGAATGAGCAGTTCTTC. Translated: CSARDLGRAGNEQFF.

The sample holds a few counts of this clonotype. The chain recombines TRBV6-2 or TRBV6-3 with TRBJ2-2; the match to TRBD1 covers 10 bases. The CDR3 is 17 amino acids. Trimming at V came to 7 bases and at J to 7 bases, leaving 15 bases not matched to a gene. Germline CDR1 MNHEY, CDR2 SVGEGT. In DNA, the CDR3 is TGTGCCAGCAAGTTGGGCCGCGGGACAGGGGATATCGGGGAGCTGTTTTTT. Translated: CASKLGRGTGDIGELFF.

The rearrangement links TRBV7-2 to TRBJ2-1, with 13 bases aligning to TRBD2. The CDR3 length is 16 residues. With V trimmed by 5 bases and J by 8 bases, 9 bases remained unmatched. The germline V gene has CDR1 SGHTA and CDR2 FQGNSA. DNA of the CDR3: TGTGCCAGCAGCCCCACGGGACTAGCGGGAATCTATGAGCAGTTCTTC. Its translation: CASSPTGLAGIYEQFF.

The chain links TRBV29-1 to TRBJ2-4; TRBD2 might be the D (5 bases). This CDR3 has 11 residues. Germline CDR1 and CDR2: SQVTM and ANQGSEA. In DNA form, the CDR3 reads TGCACCATAAGGGAGAAAAACATTCAGTACTTC. Translation gives CTIREKNIQYF.

Comments on this clonotype: One base away lies a much larger clone, so this may be a sequencing read error. The chain combines TRBV28 with TRBJ2-5; D is uncertain. The J call may be incorrect, as the DNA end agrees better with TRBJ2-7. This CDR3 comprises 15 residues. Germline CDR1 is MDHEN and CDR2 is SYDVKM. Here the CDR3 DNA reads TGTGCCAGCAGTTTAGTTGGCTCCGGCTTCTACGAGCAGTACTTC. Its translation is CASSLVGSGFYEQYF.

Points on this clonotype: At one of its ends the junction is not consistent with the germline gene, which may arise from a read error. V and J are TRBV29-1 and TRBJ2-3; 10 bases align to TRBD1. The germline V gene has CDR1 SQVTM and CDR2 ANQGSEA. This CDR3 is 14 amino acids long. CDR3 sequence reads: CGVDGTGDTDTQYF. CDR3 nucleotide sequence: TGCGGCGTTGATGGGACAGGGGACACAGATACGCAGTATTTT.

The chain's CDR3 is CASSLISVSYEQYF. CDR3 bases: TGCGCCAGCAGCTTGATATCAGTCTCCTACGAGCAGTACTTC. This chain links TRBV5-1 with TRBJ2-7, with D hard to call. Germline V gene lookup returns CDR1 SGHRS and CDR2 YFSETQ. This CDR3 contains 14 residues. Trimming removed 1 base from V and 0 bases from J, with 8 bases in between.

The genes are TRBV6-5 and TRBJ2-2; 16 positions agree with TRBD2. This CDR3 is built from 19 residues. Trimming cost V 0 bases and J 4 bases; bases outside gene matches: 5. The germline gives CDR1 MNHEY, CDR2 SVGAGI. The CDR3 loop is CASSYSGLAGGPSTGELFF. CDR3 sequence (DNA): TGTGCCAGCAGTTACTCGGGACTAGCGGGAGGGCCTAGCACCGGGGAGCTGTTTTTT.